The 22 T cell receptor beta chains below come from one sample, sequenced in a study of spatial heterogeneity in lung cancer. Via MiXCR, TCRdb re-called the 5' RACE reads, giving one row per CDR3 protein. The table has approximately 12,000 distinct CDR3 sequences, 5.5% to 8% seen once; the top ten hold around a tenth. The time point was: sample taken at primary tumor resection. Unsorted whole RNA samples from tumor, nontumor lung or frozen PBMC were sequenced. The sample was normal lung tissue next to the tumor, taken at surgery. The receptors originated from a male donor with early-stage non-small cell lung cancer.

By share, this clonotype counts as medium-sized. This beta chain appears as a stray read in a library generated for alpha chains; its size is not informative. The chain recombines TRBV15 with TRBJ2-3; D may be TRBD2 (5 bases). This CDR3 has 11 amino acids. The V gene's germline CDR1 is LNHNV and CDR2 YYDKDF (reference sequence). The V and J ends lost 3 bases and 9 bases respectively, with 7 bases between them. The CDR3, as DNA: TGTGCCACCAGCAGCGGGATAACGCAGTATTTT. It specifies CATSSGITQYF.

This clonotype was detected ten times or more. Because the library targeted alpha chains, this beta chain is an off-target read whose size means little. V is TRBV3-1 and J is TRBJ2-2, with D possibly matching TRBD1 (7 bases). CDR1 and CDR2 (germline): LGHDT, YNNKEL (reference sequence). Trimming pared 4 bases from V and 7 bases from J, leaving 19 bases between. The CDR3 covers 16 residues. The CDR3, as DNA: TGTGCCAGCAGCCTTGGAGGGGGCGCAATGATCGGGGAGCTGTTTTTT. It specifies CASSLGGGAMIGELFF.

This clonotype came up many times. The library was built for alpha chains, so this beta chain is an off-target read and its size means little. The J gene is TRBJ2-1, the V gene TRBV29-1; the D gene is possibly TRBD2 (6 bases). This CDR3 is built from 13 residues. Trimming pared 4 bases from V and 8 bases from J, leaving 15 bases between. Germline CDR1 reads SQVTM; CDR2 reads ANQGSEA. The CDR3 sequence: CSVATSPGDEQFF. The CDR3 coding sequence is TGCAGCGTTGCAACTAGCCCCGGCGATGAGCAGTTCTTC.

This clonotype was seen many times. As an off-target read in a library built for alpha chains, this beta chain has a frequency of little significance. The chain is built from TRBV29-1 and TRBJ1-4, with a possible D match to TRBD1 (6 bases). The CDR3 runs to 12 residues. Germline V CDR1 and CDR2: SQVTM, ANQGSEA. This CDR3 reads CSSRGADEKLFF. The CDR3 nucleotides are TGCAGTTCTCGGGGGGCGGATGAAAAACTGTTTTTT. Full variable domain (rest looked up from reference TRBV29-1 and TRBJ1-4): SAVISQKPSRDICQRGTSLTIQCQVDSQVTMMFWYRQQPGQSLTLIATANQGSEATYESGFVIDKFPISRPNLTFSTLTVSNMSPEDSSIYLCSSRGADEKLFFGSGTQLSVL.

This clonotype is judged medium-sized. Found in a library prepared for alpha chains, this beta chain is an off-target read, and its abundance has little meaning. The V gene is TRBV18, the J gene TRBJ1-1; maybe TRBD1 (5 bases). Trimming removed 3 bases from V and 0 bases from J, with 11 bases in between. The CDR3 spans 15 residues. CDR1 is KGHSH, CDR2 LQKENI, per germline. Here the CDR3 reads CASSPQGSMNTEAFF. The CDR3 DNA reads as TGTGCCAGCTCACCTCAGGGCTCGATGAACACTGAAGCTTTCTTT.

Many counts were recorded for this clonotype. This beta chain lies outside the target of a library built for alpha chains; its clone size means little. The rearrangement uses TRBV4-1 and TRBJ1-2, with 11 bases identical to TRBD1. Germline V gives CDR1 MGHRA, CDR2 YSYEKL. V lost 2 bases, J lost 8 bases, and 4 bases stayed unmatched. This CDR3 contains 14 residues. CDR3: CASSQRDRGAGYTF. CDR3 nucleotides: TGCGCCAGCAGCCAACGGGACAGGGGGGCAGGCTACACCTTC.

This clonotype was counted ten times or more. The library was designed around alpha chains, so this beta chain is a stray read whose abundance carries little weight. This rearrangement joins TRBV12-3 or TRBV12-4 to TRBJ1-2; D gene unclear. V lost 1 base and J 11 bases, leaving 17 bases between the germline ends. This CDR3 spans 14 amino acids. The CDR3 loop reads CASSLGGSTMRYTF. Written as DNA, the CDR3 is TGTGCCAGCAGTTTAGGCGGGTCCACCATGAGGTACACCTTC.

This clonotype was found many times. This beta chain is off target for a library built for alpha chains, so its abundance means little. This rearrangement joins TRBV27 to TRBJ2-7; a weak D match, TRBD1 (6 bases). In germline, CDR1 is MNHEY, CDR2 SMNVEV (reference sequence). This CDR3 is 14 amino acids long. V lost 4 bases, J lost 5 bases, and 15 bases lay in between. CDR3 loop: CASSSTGTVDEQYF. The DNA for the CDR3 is TGTGCCAGCAGTTCTACAGGGACCGTGGACGAGCAGTACTTC.

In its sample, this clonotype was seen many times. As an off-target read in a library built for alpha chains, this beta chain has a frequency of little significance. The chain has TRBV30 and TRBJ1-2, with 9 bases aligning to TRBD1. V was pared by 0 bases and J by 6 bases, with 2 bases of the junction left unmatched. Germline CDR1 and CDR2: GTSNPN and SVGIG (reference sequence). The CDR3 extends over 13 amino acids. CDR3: CAWSVQGADGYTF. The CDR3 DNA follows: TGTGCCTGGAGTGTACAGGGGGCGGATGGCTACACCTTC.

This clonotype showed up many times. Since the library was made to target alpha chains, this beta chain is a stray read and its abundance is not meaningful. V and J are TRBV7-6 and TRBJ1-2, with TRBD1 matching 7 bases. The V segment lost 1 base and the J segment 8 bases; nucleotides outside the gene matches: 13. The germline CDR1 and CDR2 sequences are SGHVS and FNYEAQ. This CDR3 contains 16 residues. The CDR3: CASSLGGRGPAGGYTF. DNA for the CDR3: TGTGCCAGCAGCTTAGGAGGAAGGGGGCCCGCGGGAGGCTACACCTTC.

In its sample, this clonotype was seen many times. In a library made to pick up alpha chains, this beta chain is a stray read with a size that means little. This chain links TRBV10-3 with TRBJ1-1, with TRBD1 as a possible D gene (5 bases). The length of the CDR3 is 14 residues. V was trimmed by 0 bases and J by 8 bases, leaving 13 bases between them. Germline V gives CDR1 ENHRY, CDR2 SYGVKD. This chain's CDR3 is CAISESTRAGEAFF. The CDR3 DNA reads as TGTGCCATCAGTGAGTCGACTCGGGCAGGGGAAGCTTTCTTT.

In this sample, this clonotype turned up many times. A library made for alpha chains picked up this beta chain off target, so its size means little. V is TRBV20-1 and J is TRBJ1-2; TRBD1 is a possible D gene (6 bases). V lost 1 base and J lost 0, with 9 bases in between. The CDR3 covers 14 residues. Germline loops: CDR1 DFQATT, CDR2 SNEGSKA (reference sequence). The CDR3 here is CSARGQVANYGYTF. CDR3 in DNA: TGCAGTGCTAGAGGACAGGTAGCTAACTATGGCTACACCTTC.

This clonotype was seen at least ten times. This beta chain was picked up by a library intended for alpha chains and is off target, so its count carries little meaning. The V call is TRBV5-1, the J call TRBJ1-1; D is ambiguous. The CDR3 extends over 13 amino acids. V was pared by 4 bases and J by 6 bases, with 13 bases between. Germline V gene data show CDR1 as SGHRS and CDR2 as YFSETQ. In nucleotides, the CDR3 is TGCGCCAGCAGCCTGGGAACAGCCTCTGAAGCTTTCTTT. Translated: CASSLGTASEAFF.

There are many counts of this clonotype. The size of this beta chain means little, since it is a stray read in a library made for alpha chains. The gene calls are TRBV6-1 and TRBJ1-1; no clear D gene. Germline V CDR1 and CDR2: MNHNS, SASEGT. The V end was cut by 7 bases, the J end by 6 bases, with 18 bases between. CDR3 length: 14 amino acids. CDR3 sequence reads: CASIFAGRAPEAFF. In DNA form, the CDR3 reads TGTGCCAGCATCTTCGCCGGGCGGGCCCCTGAAGCTTTCTTT.

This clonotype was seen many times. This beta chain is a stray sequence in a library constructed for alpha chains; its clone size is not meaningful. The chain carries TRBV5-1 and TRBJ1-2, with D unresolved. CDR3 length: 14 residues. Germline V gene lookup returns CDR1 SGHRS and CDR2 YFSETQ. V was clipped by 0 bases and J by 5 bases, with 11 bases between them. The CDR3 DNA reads TGCGCCAGCAGCTTGGCTCCGGGGAGGTATGGCTACACCTTC. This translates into CASSLAPGRYGYTF. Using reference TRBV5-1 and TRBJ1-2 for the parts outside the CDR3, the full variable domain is KAGVTQTPRYLIKTRGQQVTLSCSPISGHRSVSWYQQTPGQGLQFLFEYFSETQRNKGNFPGRFSGRQFSNSRSEMNVSTLELGDSALYLCASSLAPGRYGYTFGSGTRLTVV.

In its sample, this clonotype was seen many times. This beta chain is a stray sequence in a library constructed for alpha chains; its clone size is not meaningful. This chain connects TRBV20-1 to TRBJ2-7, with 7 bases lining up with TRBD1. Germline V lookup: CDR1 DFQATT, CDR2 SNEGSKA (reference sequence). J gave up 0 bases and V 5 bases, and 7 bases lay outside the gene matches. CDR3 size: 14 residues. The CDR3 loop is CSAQGKGASYEQYF. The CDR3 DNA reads TGCAGTGCTCAAGGGAAGGGGGCCTCCTACGAGCAGTACTTC.

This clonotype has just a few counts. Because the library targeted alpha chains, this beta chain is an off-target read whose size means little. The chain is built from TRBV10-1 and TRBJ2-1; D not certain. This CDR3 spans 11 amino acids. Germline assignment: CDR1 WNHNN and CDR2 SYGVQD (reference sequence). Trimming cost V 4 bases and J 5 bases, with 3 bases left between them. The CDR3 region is CASSVNNEQFF. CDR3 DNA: TGCGCCAGCAGTGTAAACAATGAGCAGTTCTTC.

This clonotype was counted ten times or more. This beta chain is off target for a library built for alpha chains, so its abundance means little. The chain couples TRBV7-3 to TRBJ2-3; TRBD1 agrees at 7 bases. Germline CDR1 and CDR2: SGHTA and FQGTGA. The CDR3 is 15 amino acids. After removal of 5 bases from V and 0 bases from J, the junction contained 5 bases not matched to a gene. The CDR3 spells CASSTTGLSTDTQYF. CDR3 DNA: TGTGCCAGCAGCACGACAGGGCTAAGCACAGATACGCAGTATTTT.

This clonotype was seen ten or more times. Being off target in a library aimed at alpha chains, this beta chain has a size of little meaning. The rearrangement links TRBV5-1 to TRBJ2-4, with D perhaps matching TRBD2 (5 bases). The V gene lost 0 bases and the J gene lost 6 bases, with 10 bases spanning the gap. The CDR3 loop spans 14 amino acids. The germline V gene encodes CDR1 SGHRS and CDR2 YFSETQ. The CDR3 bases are TGCGCCAGCAGCTTGGGAGACCGGGGAAACATTCAGTACTTC. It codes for CASSLGDRGNIQYF.

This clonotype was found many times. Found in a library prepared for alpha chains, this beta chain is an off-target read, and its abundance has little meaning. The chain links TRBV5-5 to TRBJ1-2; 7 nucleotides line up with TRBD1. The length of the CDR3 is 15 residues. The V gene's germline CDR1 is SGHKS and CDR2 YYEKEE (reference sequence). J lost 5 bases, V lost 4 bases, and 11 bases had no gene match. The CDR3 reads CASSVKPGQIYGYTF. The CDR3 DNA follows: TGTGCCAGCAGCGTAAAACCGGGACAGATATATGGCTACACCTTC.

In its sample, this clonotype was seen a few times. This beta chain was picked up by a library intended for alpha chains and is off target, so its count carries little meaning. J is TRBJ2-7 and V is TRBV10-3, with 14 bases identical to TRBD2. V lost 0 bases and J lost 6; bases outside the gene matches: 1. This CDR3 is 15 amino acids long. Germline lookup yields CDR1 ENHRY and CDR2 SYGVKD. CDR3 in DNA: TGTGCCATCAGTGAGTCGACTAGCGGGAGGGGCGAGCAGTACTTC. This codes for CAISESTSGRGEQYF.

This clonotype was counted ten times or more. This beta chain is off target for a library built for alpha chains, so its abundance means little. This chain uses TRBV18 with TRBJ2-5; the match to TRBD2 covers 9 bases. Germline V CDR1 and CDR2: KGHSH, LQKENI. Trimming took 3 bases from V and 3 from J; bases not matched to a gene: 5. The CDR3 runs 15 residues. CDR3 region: CASSPSGTSKETQYF. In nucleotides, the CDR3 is TGTGCCAGCTCACCTTCTGGGACTAGCAAAGAGACCCAGTACTTC.